These 16 T cell receptor beta chains originate from one sample sequenced in a study of graft-versus-host responses after intestinal transplantation (dated by TCRdb to the early 2020s). To isolate intraepithelial and lamina propria lymphocytes from graft specimens, dithiothreitol, EDTA incubations and collagenase D digestion were used. Preparation of the library involved the immunoSEQ multiplex PCR assay. TCRdb carries this immuneACCESS record with in-frame sequences only. Its versions omit some clonotypes, under half of them owing to an unresolved V gene in the studies checked, with the rest unexplained. Here the sample has about 63,000 clones; 89% occur a single time. The ten largest clones capture approximately 1.7% of the sample. This specimen consisted of ileum tissue, obtained 357 days after transplant. These receptors were taken from a human patient who received an intestinal transplant, so some T cells may come from the graft donor.

In DNA, the CDR3 is TGCAGCGTTTCATGGGGGAGGGAGACCCAGTACTTC. As protein: CSVSWGRETQYF. The chain combines TRBV29-1 with TRBJ2-5, with a possible D match to TRBD2 (6 bases). V was trimmed by 5 bases and J by 5 bases, leaving 12 bases between them. The germline CDR1 and CDR2 sequences are SQVTM and ANQGSEA. This CDR3 region has 12 residues.

The rearrangement links TRBV4-2 to TRBJ1-1; D is undetermined. This CDR3 has 12 amino acids. The V and J ends lost 3 bases and 4 bases respectively, with 6 bases between them. In germline, CDR1 is LGHNA, CDR2 YNFKEQ. CDR3 in amino acids: CASSQGTTEAFF. The DNA of the CDR3 is TGTGCCAGCAGCCAGGGTACCACTGAAGCTTTCTTT.

The chain carries TRBV6-5 and TRBJ1-2; 7 positions match TRBD1. The CDR3 runs 14 residues. CDR1 MNHEY and CDR2 SVGAGI come from the germline V gene. The trim removed 2 bases at V and 3 bases at J, leaving 3 bases unmatched. In DNA, the CDR3 is TGTGCCAGCAGTTACCTGGGACAGTACTATGGCTACACCTTC. Protein sequence: CASSYLGQYYGYTF.

The chain joins TRBV5-4 to TRBJ2-6; 8 bases match TRBD1. Trimming at V came to 5 bases and at J to 2 bases, leaving 6 bases not matched to a gene. The V gene's germline CDR1 is SGHNT and CDR2 YYREEE (reference sequence). The CDR3 contains 16 residues. Here the CDR3 DNA reads TGTGCCAGCAGTTCAGGGGGCAGGGCTGGGGCCAACGTCCTGACTTTC. It specifies CASSSGGRAGANVLTF.

The chain carries TRBV28 and TRBJ2-7; D not resolved. Germline V gene sequence: CDR1 MDHEN, CDR2 SYDVKM. This CDR3 is 13 amino acids long. Trimming took 1 base from V and 4 from J, leaving 8 bases between them. The CDR3 reads CASSLSPGYEQYF. The CDR3 nucleotides read TGTGCCAGCAGTTTATCTCCCGGGTACGAGCAGTACTTC.

J is TRBJ2-5 and V is TRBV2; D perhaps matches TRBD2 (5 bases). The CDR3 is 13 residues long. Trimming took off 7 bases at V and 5 bases at J, with 14 bases between the two ends. Germline CDR1 and CDR2: SNHLY and FYNNEI. As DNA, the CDR3 is TGTGCCAGCATAGAAGCGAGGGTGGAGACCCAGTACTTC. Translated: CASIEARVETQYF.

This clone was seen only once. V is TRBV19 and J is TRBJ2-7; 9 bases line up with TRBD1. The length of the CDR3 is 15 residues. With V trimmed by 6 bases and J by 10 bases, 16 bases remained unmatched. CDR1 and CDR2 (germline): LNHDA, SQIVND (reference sequence). The CDR3: CASRTPGQGVSCQYF. DNA for the CDR3: TGTGCCAGTAGAACCCCGGGACAGGGAGTTTCGTGTCAGTACTTC.

To note about this clone: An end of the junction does not agree with germline; a read error may underlie this. The chain carries TRBV7-6 and TRBJ1-5, with TRBD1 matching over 7 bases. Germline V gives CDR1 SGHVS, CDR2 FNYEAQ. The CDR3 contains 20 residues. The DNA of the CDR3 is TGTGTCAGCAGCCCGAGGGCCCTCGACAGGGCCGAATATAGCAATCAGCCCCAGCATTTT. Amino acids: CVSSPRALDRAEYSNQPQHF.

The J gene is TRBJ2-5, the V gene TRBV2, with 7 bases identical to TRBD2. Germline CDR1 reads SNHLY; CDR2 reads FYNNEI. The CDR3 spans 16 residues. Unmatched junction bases numbered 5, after V lost 0 bases and J lost 1 base. The CDR3 DNA reads TGTGCCAGCAGTGAAGCGCCCCGGACTAGCCAAGAGACCCAGTACTTC. This codes for CASSEAPRTSQETQYF. Looking up the rest from reference TRBV2 and TRBJ2-5 gives the full variable domain: EPEVTQTPSHQVTQMGQEVILRCVPISNHLYFYWYRQILGQKVEFLVSFYNNEISEKSEIFDDQFSVERPDGSNFTLKIRSTKLEDSAMYFCASSEAPRTSQETQYFGPGTRLLVL.

The chain joins TRBV11-1 to TRBJ1-1; 9 bases are shared with TRBD1. The V gene's germline CDR1 is SGHAT and CDR2 FQDESV (reference sequence). The ends lost 4 bases at V and 6 bases at J; junction bases unmatched: 9. The CDR3 covers 15 residues. In nucleotides, the CDR3 is TGTGCCAGCAGCTCCGTCTCGGGACAGGGAGCTGAAGCTTTCTTT. It encodes CASSSVSGQGAEAFF.

The genes are TRBV29-1 and TRBJ2-3; 11 bases agree with TRBD2. This CDR3 contains 16 residues. The V segment lost 6 bases and the J segment 5 bases; nucleotides outside the gene matches: 13. Germline V gene lookup returns CDR1 SQVTM and CDR2 ANQGSEA. CDR3 sequence reads: CSVQGLADLSQDTQYF. For the CDR3, the DNA is TGCAGCGTCCAGGGACTAGCGGATCTCTCACAAGATACGCAGTATTTT.

The J gene is TRBJ2-7, the V gene TRBV2; 10 nucleotides line up with TRBD1. From germline, CDR1 is SNHLY and CDR2 FYNNEI. The J segment lost 4 bases and the V segment lost 0 bases, leaving 6 bases of the junction unmatched. CDR3 size: 16 residues. The CDR3 here is CASSEAPPGQGYEQYF. In DNA, the CDR3 is TGTGCCAGCAGTGAAGCCCCTCCGGGACAGGGGTACGAGCAGTACTTC.

This chain joins TRBV12-5 and TRBJ2-3; D ambiguous. CDR1 is LGHNT, CDR2 FRNRAP, per germline. CDR3 size: 15 residues. Trimming removed 0 bases from V and 0 bases from J, with 7 bases in between. CDR3 sequence reads: CASGLVFMSTDTQYF. CDR3 bases: TGTGCTAGTGGTTTGGTATTTATGAGCACAGATACGCAGTATTTT.

Notes on this clone: At one end the junction does not follow the germline gene, possibly because of a read error. The chain is built from TRBV2 and TRBJ2-5; D tentatively fits TRBD1 or TRBD2 (5 bases each). The CDR3 runs to 12 residues. Looked up from germline, CDR1 is SNHLY and CDR2 is FYNNEI. The CDR3 is CASSEEIGEWDF. The CDR3 coding sequence is TGTGCCAGCAGTGAAGAGATAGGGGAGTGGGACTTC.

V gene TRBV6-1 combines with J gene TRBJ1-1, with D tentatively TRBD1 (6 bases). The CDR3 totals 13 residues. Deletions cut 3 bases from V and 1 base from J, with 6 bases between. Germline V gene sequence: CDR1 MNHNS, CDR2 SASEGT. CDR3 sequence (DNA): TGTGCCAGCAGTGAGGACAGGAACACTGAAGCTTTCTTT. Its protein product is CASSEDRNTEAFF.

The CDR3 is CATSRGADTQYF. Written as DNA, the CDR3 is TGTGCCACCAGCAGAGGCGCAGATACGCAGTATTTT. The V and J genes are TRBV15 and TRBJ2-3, with unresolved D. V was clipped by 1 base and J by 4 bases, with 3 bases between them. Germline V gene data show CDR1 as LNHNV and CDR2 as YYDKDF (reference sequence). The CDR3 length is 12 residues.